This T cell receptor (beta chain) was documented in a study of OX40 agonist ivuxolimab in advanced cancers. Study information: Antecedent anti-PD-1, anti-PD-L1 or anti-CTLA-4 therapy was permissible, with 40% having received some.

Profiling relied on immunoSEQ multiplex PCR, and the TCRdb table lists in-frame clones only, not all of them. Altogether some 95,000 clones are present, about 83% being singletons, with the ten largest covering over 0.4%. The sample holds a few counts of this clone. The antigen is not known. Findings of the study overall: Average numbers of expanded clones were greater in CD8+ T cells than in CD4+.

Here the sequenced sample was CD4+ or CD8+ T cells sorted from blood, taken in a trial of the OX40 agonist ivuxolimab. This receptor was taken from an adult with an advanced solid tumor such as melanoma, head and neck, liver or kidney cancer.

CDR3 coding DNA: TGTGCCAGCAGTTCTCAGGGCGGCGGTGAAAAACTGTTTTTT. Amino acids: CASSSQGGGEKLFF. The rearrangement links TRBV7-6 to TRBJ1-4; weak D call: TRBD1 (5 bases). V was trimmed by 6 bases and J by 7 bases, leaving 15 bases between them. The CDR3 consists of 14 residues. CDR1 is SGHVS and CDR2 is FNYEAQ in the germline V gene.